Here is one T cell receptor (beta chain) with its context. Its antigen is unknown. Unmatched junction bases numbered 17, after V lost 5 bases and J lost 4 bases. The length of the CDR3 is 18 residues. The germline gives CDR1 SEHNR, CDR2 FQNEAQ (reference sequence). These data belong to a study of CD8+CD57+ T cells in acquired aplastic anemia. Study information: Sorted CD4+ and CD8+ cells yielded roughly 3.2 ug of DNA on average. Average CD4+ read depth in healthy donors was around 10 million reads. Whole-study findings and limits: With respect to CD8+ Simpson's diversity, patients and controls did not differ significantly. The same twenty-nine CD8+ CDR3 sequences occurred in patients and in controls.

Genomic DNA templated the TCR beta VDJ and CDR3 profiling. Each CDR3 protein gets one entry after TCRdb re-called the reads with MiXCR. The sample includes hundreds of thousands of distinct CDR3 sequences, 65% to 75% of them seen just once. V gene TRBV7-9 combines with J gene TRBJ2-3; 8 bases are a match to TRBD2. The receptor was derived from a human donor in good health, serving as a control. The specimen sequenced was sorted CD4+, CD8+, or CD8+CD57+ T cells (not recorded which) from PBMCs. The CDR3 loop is CASSQGLGRRTHADTQYF. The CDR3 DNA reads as TGTGCCAGCAGCCAGGGACTAGGACGTCGAACCCACGCAGATACGCAGTATTTT.